These 21 T cell receptor beta chains came from one sample sequenced in a study of shared clonotypes between healthy human individuals (dated by TCRdb to the early 2020s). To prepare the library, the immunoSEQ multiplex PCR assay was applied. TCRdb provides this immuneACCESS table in a form limited to in-frame rearrangements. Some clones are lacking; in checked studies, under half of them reflect an unresolved V gene, and why the rest are absent is not known. This sample gives about 480,000 clones in total; 79% of them show up just once. The top ten clones comprise about an eighth of the sample. The sequenced material came from PBMCs. The receptor set was obtained from a woman in her forties in good health. Some clones in this sample may be carry-over from other donors' samples.

This chain uses TRBV28 with TRBJ2-7; possibly TRBD1 for D (5 bases). CDR1 is MDHEN, CDR2 SYDVKM, per germline. This CDR3 is built from 14 residues. V gave up 5 bases and J gave up 7 bases, with 18 bases separating them. The DNA for the CDR3 is TGTGCCAGCAGTCTAGGGGCTTCCCCGAGGGAGCAGTACTTC. It yields the protein CASSLGASPREQYF.

V usage is TRBV15 and J usage is TRBJ2-7; 8 nucleotides match TRBD2. CDR3 length: 14 residues. Germline CDR1 and CDR2: LNHNV and YYDKDF (reference sequence). The V and J ends lost 5 bases and 2 bases, in that order; junction bases with no gene match: 5. The DNA of the CDR3 is TGTGCCACCAGCGTTAGCGGGACCACCTACGAGCAGTACTTC. Amino acids: CATSVSGTTYEQYF. The full variable domain, rest sourced from reference TRBV15 and TRBJ2-7, is DAMVIQNPRYQVTQFGKPVTLSCSQTLNHNVMYWYQQKSSQAPKLLFHYYDKDFNNEADTPDNFQSRRPNTSFCFLDIRSPGLGDTAMYLCATSVSGTTYEQYFGPGTRLTVT.

This sequence joins TRBV19 and TRBJ1-2, with TRBD1 identical over 11 bases. The V gene's germline CDR1 is LNHDA and CDR2 SQIVND (reference sequence). J lost 4 bases, V lost 3 bases, and 1 base had no gene match. This CDR3 has 14 amino acids. The CDR3 DNA reads as TGTGCCAGTAGTATGGGGACAGGGGGCTATGGCTACACCTTC. The encoded protein is CASSMGTGGYGYTF.

The chain links TRBV2 to TRBJ2-7; D might be TRBD1 (6 bases). Trimming removed 11 bases from V and 4 bases from J, with 15 bases in between. The CDR3 runs 12 residues. Germline-derived CDR1 and CDR2 are SNHLY and FYNNEI. The CDR3 spells CAGSRDKYEQYF. The CDR3 DNA reads as TGTGCCGGCTCCCGGGACAAGTACGAGCAGTACTTC.

The gene calls are TRBV7-2 and TRBJ2-7, with D possibly TRBD1 on 5 matching bases. This CDR3 contains 14 residues. Per the germline V gene, CDR1 is SGHTA and CDR2 is FQGNSA. V lost 3 bases and J 6 bases, leaving 15 bases between the germline ends. The CDR3: CASSFGALNSEQYF. Written as DNA, the CDR3 is TGTGCCAGCAGCTTTGGGGCCCTTAATTCCGAGCAGTACTTC. The complete variable domain, with remaining parts taken from reference TRBV7-2 and TRBJ2-7, reads GAGVSQSPSNKVTEKGKDVELRCDPISGHTALYWYRQSLGQGLEFLIYFQGNSAPDKSGLPSDRFSAERTGGSVSTLTIQRTQQEDSAVYLCASSFGALNSEQYFGPGTRLTVT.

In DNA, the CDR3 is TGTGCCAGCAGCCAGACAGGATACTCTGGAAACACCATATATTTT. This sequence encodes CASSQTGYSGNTIYF. The V and J genes are TRBV6-6 and TRBJ1-3, with D tentatively TRBD1 (6 bases). V was trimmed by 6 bases and J by 0 bases, leaving 12 bases between them. Germline V lookup: CDR1 MNHNY, CDR2 SVGAGI (reference sequence). The CDR3 totals 15 residues.

The J gene is TRBJ2-7, the V gene TRBV2, with D perhaps matching TRBD1 (6 bases). This CDR3 is built from 13 residues. V was shortened by 4 bases and J by 1 base, with 8 bases between the two germline ends. Per germline, CDR1 SNHLY and CDR2 FYNNEI. The CDR3 here is CASSADSSYEQYF. CDR3 sequence (DNA): TGTGCCAGCAGTGCGGACAGTTCCTACGAGCAGTACTTC.

The chain is built from TRBV1 and TRBJ2-5; the table's D call of TRBD1 was not tested on the DNA. TRBV1 is a documented pseudogene. The CDR3 spans 15 residues. The CDR3 region has the DNA TGCACCAGCAGCCAAGACGGGCAGGGACAAGAGACCCAGTACTTC. Amino acid sequence: CTSSQDGQGQETQYF.

The chain joins TRBV10-3 to TRBJ2-1; the D gene could be TRBD1 or TRBD2 (5 bases each). The CDR3 runs 14 residues. Trimming pared 5 bases from V and 8 bases from J, leaving 16 bases between. Germline lookup yields CDR1 ENHRY and CDR2 SYGVKD. The chain's CDR3 is CAISSGTLVDEQFF. CDR3 sequence (DNA): TGTGCCATCAGTTCCGGGACCCTAGTCGATGAGCAGTTCTTC.

This rearrangement joins TRBV27 to TRBJ1-1, with 8 bases fitting TRBD1. Germline V CDR1 and CDR2: MNHEY, SMNVEV (reference sequence). Unmatched junction bases numbered 8, after V lost 4 bases and J lost 1 base. This CDR3 spans 16 amino acids. This chain's CDR3 is CASSSLPGQENTEAFF. CDR3 nucleotides: TGTGCCAGCAGTTCTCTACCGGGACAGGAGAACACTGAAGCTTTCTTT.

The CDR3 DNA reads as TGTGCCAGCAGCCGTGGTGCGCGGGATGACTACACCTTC. Translation: CASSRGARDDYTF. The chain has TRBV5-4 and TRBJ1-2; D is unclear. This CDR3 is 13 amino acids long. From germline, CDR1 is SGHNT and CDR2 YYREEE (reference sequence). Between the trimmed V and J ends, which lost 4 bases and 10 bases, there was a span of 17 bases.

This chain links TRBV19 with TRBJ2-5; 8 nucleotides line up with TRBD1. The CDR3 spans 15 residues. The V and J ends lost 6 bases and 1 base, in that order; junction bases with no gene match: 7. From germline, CDR1 is LNHDA and CDR2 SQIVND (reference sequence). The CDR3 reads CASSLRTGLQETQYF. The CDR3 DNA is TGTGCCAGTAGCCTACGGACAGGGCTCCAAGAGACCCAGTACTTC.

J is TRBJ2-1 and V is TRBV21-1; the D call of TRBD2 is as the table states it, not checked on the DNA. TRBV21-1 counts as a pseudogene. The CDR3 has 15 amino acids. The CDR3 DNA follows: TGTGCCAGCACCTCACTAGCGGGAGAATTTAATGAGCAGTTCTTC. Residues: CASTSLAGEFNEQFF.

The genes are TRBV6-6 and TRBJ1-2; D perhaps matches TRBD1 (5 bases). Germline V gene lookup returns CDR1 MNHNY and CDR2 SVGAGI (reference sequence). The CDR3 runs 14 residues. V was pared by 0 bases and J by 5 bases, with 10 bases between. The CDR3 region is CASSYSDQGYGYTF. CDR3 bases: TGTGCCAGCAGTTACTCGGACCAGGGTTATGGCTACACCTTC.

This chain uses TRBV9 with TRBJ2-1, with 13 bases that match TRBD2. The CDR3 length is 15 residues. Losses at the gene ends were 4 bases for V and 5 bases for J; bases not matched to a gene: 3. Germline assignment: CDR1 SGDLS and CDR2 YYNGEE. CDR3 in DNA: TGTGCCAGCAGCAGGACTAGCGGGAGCCACAATGAGCAGTTCTTC. Amino acids: CASSRTSGSHNEQFF.

This chain uses TRBV7-3 with TRBJ2-2, with D possibly matching TRBD1 (6 bases). The germline V gene encodes CDR1 SGHTA and CDR2 FQGTGA. V shed 1 base and J shed 0 bases, with 18 bases lying between them. This CDR3 spans 19 amino acids. CDR3 in DNA: TGTGCCAGCAGCTTAAGCCCCCCCGGACAGATTACGAACACCGGGGAGCTGTTTTTT. Its translation is CASSLSPPGQITNTGELFF.

This clone was seen only a few times. The chain employs TRBV2 and TRBJ2-1; D ambiguous. The length of the CDR3 is 12 residues. V dropped 4 bases and J dropped 9 bases, with 10 bases sitting between them. Germline loops: CDR1 SNHLY, CDR2 FYNNEI. CDR3 amino acids: CASSVAHVEQFF. The CDR3 bases are TGTGCCAGCAGTGTAGCACACGTTGAGCAGTTCTTC.

Note on this clone: The sample contains more than one DNA sequence encoding this CDR3. The chain recombines TRBV30 with TRBJ2-1, with D unclear. CDR1 and CDR2 (germline): GTSNPN, SVGIG (reference sequence). This CDR3 comprises 14 residues. V dropped 0 bases and J dropped 3 bases, with 9 bases sitting between them. The CDR3 sequence: CAWSVTRYYNEQFF. In DNA, the CDR3 is TGTGCCTGGAGTGTAACCCGTTACTACAATGAGCAGTTCTTC.

This rearrangement joins TRBV7-2 to TRBJ2-4; possibly TRBD1 or TRBD2 for D (5 bases each). V lost 5 bases to trimming and J lost 9 bases, with 14 bases between them. CDR3 length: 13 residues. The germline CDR1 and CDR2 sequences are SGHTA and FQGNSA. The CDR3 region has the DNA TGTGCCAGCAGCCCCAGGCGAGGGGTCATTCAGTACTTC. It codes for CASSPRRGVIQYF.

The genes are TRBV10-3 and TRBJ2-4, with D perhaps TRBD1 (6 bases). V dropped 0 bases and J dropped 9 bases, with 15 bases sitting between them. Germline CDR1 and CDR2: ENHRY and SYGVKD. CDR3 size: 15 residues. CDR3 sequence reads: CAISESGQKGVIQYF. CDR3 in DNA: TGTGCCATCAGTGAGTCGGGGCAAAAGGGGGTCATTCAGTACTTC.

The J gene is TRBJ1-6, the V gene TRBV6-4; D is possibly TRBD1 (5 bases). Trimming took off 2 bases at V and 5 bases at J, with 7 bases between the two ends. Germline V lookup: CDR1 MRHNA, CDR2 SNTAGT. This CDR3 contains 14 residues. DNA of the CDR3: TGTGCCAGCAGTGACGACAGTCATAATTCACCCCTCCACTTT. This encodes CASSDDSHNSPLHF.